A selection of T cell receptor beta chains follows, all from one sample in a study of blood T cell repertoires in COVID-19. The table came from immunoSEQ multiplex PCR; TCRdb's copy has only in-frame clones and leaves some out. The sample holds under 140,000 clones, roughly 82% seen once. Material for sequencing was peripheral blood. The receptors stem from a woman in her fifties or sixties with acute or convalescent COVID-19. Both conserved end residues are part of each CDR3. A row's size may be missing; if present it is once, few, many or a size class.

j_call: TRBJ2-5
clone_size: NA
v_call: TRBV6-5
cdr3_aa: CASRRGQGKETQYF

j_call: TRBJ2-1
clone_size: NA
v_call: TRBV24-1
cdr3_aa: CATRGGFANEQFF

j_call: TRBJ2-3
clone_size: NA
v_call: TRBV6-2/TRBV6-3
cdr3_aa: CASSFGLAGSTDTQYF

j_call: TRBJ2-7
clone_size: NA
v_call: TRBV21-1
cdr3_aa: CASPRIRDRGYEQYF

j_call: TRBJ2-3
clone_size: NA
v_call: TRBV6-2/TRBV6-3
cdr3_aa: CASSPTGLAGEDTQYF

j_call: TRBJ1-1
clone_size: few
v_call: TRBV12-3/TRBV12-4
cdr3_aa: CASTSGMNTEAFF

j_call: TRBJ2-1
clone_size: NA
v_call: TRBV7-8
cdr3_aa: CASSPQGQNSYNEQFF

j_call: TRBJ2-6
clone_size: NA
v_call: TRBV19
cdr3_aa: CASSIDGLAGVSGANVLTF

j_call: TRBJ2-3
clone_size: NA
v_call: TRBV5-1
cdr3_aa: CASSLTSGGPLSTDTQYF

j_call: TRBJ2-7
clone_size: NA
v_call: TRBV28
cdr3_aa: CASQRQIYEQYF

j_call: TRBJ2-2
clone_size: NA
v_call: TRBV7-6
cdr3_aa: CASSLEAGPSTGELFF

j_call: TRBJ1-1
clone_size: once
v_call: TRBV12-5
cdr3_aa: CASGPGQGALTAFF

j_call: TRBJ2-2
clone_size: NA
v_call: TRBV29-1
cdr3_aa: CSVYGGESGELFF

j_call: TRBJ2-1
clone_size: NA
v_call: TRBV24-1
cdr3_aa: CATSDPSGDEQFF

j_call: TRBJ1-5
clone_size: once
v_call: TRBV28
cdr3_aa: CASSAGTGVGPQHF

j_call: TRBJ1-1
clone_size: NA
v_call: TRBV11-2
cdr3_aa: CASGSLNTEAFF

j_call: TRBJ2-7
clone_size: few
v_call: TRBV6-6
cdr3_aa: CASSPHGGADYEQYF

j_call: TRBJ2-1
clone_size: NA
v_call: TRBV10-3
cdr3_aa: CAIRQGGNEQFF

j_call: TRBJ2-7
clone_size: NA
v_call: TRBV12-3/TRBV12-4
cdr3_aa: CARGDRGPYEQYF

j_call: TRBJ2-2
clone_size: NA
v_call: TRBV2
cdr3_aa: CASVDPWGTSGGLRTGELFF

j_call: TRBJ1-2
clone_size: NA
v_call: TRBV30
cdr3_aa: CAWKRAGPTNYGYTF

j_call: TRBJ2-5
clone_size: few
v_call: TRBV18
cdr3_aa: CASSASTWETQYF

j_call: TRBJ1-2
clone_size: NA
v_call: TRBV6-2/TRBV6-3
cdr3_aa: CASSNGGTLNTF

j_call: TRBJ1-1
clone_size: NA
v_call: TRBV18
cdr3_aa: CASSRTGGENTEAFF

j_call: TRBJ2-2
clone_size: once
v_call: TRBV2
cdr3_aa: CATSAGTGELFF

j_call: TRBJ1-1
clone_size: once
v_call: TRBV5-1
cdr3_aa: CASSPGTGTNTEAFF

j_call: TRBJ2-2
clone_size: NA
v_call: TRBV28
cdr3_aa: CAAGQIRTGELFF

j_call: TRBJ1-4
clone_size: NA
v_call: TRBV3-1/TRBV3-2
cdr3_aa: CASSQERAGEEKLFF

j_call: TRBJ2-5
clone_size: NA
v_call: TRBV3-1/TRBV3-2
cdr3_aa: CASSLRLAGYQETQYF

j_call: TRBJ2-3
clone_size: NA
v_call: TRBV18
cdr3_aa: CASSPKTSGVTDTQYF

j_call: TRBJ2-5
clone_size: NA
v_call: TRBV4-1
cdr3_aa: CASSPTSGFQETQYF

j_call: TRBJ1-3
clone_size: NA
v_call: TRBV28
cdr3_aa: CASSITDRDAGNTIYF

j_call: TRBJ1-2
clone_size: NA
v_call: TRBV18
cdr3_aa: CASSPAPSSGYTF

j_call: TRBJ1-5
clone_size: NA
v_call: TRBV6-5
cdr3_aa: CASSSHNQPQHF

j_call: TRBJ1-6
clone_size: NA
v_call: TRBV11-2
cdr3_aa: CASSRTGGAYSPLHF

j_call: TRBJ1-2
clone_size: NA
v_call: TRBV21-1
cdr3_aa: CASSMVRGQLRNGYTF

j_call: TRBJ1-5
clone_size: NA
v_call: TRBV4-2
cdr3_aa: CASSQDVGQPQHF

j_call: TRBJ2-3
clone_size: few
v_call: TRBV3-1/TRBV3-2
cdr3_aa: CASSQDLAGGGGTDTQYF

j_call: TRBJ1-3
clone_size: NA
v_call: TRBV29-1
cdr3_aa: CSVEVAQGWNTIYF

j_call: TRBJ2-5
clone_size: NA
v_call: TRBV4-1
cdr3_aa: CASSQVGEETQYF

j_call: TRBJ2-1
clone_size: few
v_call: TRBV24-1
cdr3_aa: CATSDLDRAGEQFF

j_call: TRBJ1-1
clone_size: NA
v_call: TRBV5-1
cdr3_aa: CASSIMPDRGTEAFF

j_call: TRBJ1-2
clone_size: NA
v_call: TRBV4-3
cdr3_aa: CASSPRGPYDYTF

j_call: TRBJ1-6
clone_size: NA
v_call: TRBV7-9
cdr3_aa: CASSSSIPGNSPLHF

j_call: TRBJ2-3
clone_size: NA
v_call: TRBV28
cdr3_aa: CASSSDPGEGITDTQYF